This TCR beta chain derives from a study of regulatory T cells in long-lasting Graves disease. Findings of the study overall: TCR diversity in persistent Graves' patients was below that of newly diagnosed ones. Public clonotype sharing was higher in persistent than newly diagnosed patients.

Time point: persistent/refractory GD, antithyroid drugs over 5 years with positive TRAb. RNA isolated from PBMCs was used to make the TCR library. V was clipped by 0 bases and J by 2 bases, with 8 bases between them. CDR3 size: 14 residues. The germline V gene encodes CDR1 SGHTA and CDR2 FQGNSA. CDR3 regions were amplified by Arm-PCR using iRepertoire HTBI primers to build TCR beta libraries. As originally analysed: In the combined samples, under 80 TRBV and approximately 15 TRBJ segments were identified. MiXCR, applied by TCRdb to the multiplex PCR reads, yields one record per CDR3 protein. The V and J calls come from TCRdb's annotation, not from the publication. The table records roughly 500,000 distinct CDR3 sequences, 20% to 25% of them present only once. This clonotype was found many times. The antigen is not known.

This TCR was recovered from a female donor with Graves disease. The source was peripheral blood mononuclear cells (PBMCs), collected when the disease was refractory, from a patient treated with antithyroid drugs. V is TRBV7-2 and J is TRBJ2-7; no definite D call. CDR3: CASSLAAGPYEQYF. The DNA of the CDR3 is TGTGCCAGCAGCTTAGCCGCCGGCCCCTACGAGCAGTACTTC.